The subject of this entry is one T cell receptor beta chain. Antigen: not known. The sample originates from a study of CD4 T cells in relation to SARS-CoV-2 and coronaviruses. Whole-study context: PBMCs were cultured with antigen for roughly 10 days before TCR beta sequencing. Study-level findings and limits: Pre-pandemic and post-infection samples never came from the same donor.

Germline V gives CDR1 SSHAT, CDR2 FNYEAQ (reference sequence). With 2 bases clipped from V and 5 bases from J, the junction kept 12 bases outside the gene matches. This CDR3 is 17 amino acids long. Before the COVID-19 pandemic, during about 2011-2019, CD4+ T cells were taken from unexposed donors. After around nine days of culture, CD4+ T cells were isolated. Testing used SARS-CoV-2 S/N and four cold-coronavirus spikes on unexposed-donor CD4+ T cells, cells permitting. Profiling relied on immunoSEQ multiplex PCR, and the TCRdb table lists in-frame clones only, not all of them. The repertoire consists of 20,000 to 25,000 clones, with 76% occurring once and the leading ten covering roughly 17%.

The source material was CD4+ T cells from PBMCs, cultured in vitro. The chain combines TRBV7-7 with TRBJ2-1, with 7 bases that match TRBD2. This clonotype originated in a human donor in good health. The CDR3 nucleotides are TGTGCCAGCAGCTTATTTCCCGGGGGAGGGCCCCACAATGAGCAGTTCTTC. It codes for CASSLFPGGGPHNEQFF.